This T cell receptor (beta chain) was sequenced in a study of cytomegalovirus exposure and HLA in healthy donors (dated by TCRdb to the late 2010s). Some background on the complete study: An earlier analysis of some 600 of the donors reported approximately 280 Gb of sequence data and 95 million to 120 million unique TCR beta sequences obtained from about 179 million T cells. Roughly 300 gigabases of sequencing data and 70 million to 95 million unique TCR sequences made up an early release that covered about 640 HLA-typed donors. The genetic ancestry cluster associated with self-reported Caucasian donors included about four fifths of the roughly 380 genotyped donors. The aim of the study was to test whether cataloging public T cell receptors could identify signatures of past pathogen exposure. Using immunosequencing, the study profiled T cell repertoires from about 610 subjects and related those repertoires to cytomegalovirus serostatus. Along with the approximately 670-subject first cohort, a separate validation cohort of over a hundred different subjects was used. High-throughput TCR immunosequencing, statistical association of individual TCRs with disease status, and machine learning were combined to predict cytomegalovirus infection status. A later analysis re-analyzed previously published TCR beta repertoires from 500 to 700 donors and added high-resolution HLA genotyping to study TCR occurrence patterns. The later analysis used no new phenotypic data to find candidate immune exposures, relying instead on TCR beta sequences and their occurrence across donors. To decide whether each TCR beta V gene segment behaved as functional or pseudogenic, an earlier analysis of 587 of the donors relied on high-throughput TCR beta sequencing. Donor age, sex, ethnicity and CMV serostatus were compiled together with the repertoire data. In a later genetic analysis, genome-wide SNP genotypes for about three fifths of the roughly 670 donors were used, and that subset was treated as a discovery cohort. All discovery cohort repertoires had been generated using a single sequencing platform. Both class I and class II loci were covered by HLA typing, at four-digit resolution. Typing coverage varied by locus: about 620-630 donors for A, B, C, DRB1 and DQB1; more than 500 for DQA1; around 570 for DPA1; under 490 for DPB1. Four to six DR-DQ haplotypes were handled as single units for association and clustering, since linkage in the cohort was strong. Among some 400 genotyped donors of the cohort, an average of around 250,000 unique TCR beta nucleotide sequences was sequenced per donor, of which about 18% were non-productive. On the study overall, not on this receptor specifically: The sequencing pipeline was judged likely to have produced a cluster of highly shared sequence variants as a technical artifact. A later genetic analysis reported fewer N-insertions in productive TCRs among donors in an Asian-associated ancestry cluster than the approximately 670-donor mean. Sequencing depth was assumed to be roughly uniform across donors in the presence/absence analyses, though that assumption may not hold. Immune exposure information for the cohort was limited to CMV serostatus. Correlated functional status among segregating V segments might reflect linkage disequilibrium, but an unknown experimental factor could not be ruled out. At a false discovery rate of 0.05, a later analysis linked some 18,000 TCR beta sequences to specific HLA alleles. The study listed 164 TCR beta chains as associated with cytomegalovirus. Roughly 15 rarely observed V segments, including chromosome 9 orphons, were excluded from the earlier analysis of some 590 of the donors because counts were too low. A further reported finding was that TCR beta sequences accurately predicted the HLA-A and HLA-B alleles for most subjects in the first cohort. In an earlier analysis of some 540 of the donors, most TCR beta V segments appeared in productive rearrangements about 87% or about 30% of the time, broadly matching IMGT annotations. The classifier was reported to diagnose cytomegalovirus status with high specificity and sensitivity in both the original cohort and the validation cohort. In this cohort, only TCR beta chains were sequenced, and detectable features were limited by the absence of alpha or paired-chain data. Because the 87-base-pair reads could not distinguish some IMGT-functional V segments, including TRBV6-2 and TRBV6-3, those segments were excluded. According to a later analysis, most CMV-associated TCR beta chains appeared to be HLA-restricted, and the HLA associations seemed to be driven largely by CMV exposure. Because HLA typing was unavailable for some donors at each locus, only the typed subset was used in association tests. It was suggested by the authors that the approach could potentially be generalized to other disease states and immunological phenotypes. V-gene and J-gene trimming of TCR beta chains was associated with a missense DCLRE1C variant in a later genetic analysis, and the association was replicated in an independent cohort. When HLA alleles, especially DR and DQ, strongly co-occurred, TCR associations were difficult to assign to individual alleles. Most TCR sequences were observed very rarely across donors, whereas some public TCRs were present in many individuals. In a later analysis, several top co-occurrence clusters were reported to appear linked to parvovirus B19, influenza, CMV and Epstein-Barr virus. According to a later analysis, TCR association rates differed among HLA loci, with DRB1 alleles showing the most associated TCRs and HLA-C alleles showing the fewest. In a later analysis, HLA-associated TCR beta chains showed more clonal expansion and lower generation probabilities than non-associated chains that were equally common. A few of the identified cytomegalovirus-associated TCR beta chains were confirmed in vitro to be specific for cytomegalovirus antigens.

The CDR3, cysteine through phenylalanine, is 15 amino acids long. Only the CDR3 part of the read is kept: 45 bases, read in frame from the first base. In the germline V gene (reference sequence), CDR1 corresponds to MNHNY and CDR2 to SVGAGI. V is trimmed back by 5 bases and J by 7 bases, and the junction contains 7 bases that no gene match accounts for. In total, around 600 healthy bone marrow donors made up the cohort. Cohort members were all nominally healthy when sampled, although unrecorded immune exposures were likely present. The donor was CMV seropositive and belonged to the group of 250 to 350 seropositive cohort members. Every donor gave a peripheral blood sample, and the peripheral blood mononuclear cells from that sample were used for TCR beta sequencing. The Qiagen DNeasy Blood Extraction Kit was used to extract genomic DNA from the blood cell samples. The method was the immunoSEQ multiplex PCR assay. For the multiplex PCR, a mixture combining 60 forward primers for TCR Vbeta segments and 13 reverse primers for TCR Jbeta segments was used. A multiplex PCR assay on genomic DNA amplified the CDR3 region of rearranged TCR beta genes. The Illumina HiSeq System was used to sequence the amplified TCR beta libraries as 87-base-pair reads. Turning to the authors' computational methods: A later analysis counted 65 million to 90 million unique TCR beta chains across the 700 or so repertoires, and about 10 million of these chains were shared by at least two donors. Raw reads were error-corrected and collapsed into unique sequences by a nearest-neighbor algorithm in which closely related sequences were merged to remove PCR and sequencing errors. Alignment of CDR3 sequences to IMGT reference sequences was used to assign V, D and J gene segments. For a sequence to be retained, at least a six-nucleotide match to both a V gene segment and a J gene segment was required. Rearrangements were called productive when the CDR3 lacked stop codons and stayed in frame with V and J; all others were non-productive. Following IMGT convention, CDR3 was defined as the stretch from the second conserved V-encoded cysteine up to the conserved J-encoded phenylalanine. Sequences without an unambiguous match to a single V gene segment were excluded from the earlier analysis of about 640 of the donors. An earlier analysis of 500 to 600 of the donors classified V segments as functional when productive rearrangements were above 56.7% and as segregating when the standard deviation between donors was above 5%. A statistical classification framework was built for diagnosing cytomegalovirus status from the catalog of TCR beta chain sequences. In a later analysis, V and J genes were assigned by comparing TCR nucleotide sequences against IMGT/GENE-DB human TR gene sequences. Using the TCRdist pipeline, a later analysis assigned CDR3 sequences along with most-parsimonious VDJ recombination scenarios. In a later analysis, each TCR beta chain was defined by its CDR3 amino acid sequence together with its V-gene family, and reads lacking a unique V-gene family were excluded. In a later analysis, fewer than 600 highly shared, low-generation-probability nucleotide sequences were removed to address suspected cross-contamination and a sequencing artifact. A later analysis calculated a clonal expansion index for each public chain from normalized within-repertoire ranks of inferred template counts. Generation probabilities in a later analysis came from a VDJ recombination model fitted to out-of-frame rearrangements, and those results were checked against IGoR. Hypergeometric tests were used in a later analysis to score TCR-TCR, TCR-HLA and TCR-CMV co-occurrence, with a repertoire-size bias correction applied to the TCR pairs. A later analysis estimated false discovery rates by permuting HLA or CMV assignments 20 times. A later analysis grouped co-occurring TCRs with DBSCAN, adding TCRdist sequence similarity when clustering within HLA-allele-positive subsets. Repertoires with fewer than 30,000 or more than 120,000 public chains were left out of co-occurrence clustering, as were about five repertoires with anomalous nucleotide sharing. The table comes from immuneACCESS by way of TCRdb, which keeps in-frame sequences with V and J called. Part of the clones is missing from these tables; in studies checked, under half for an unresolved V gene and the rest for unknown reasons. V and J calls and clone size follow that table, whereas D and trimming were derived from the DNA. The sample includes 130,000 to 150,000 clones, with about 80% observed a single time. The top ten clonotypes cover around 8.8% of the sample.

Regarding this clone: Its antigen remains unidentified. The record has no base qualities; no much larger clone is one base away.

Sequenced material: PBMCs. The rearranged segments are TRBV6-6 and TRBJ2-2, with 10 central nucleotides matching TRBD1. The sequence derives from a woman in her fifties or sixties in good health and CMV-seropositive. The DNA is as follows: TGTGCCAGCAGTCGACAGGGGGCTACGAGCGGGGAGCTGTTTTTT. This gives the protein CASSRQGATSGELFF.